This T cell receptor (beta chain) was observed in a study of regulatory T cells in long-lasting Graves disease (dated by TCRdb to the early 2020s). In the study overall: Patients with newly diagnosed Graves' disease had been on antithyroid drugs for under 3 months. Persistent Graves' disease patients were compared with newly diagnosed Graves' disease patients by peripheral blood TCR sequencing and RNA sequencing. The study was registered as a clinical trial and conducted in China. A total of roughly 35 samples underwent TCR sequencing: roughly 13 from persistent and some 20 from newly diagnosed Graves' disease patients. On the study overall, not on this receptor specifically: Because the primary lesion, thyroid tissue, could not be accessed, the study looked at peripheral blood alone. Compared with newly diagnosed patients, persistent Graves' disease patients had lower TCR Shannon entropy and fewer highly expanded clones, which suggests clonal expansion. Sequencing and analysis were limited to the TCR beta chain. Persistent disease showed preferential use of TRBV28, TRBJ1-2 and TRBJ2-5, whereas newly diagnosed disease favored TRBV20-1 and TRBJ2-1. The authors acknowledged the small sample size as a limitation that may reduce accuracy. Patients with persistent disease shared more public clonotypes (approximately 2,500) than newly diagnosed patients did (966).

This clonotype was picked up many times. What this receptor recognizes is not known. No base quality information exists; no much larger clone differs at one position. The library was made by multiplex PCR. The reads were generated on an Illumina HiSeq 4000. CDR3 regions were amplified by Arm-PCR with iRepertoire HTBI primers to construct TCR beta libraries. Before sequencing, the PCR products went through gel purification. On the study's bioinformatics: Across samples, around 58 TRBV and 13 to 15 TRBJ segments were identified and used for gene usage analysis of CDR3 amino acid clonotypes. COPE and FqMerger were used to merge filtered high-quality paired reads into contigs. BLAST was used to align contigs to IMGT TRBV, TRBD and TRBJ reference genes, with CDR3 defined following IMGT. Highly expanded clones were defined as clonotypes with a frequency above 0.1%. Shannon entropy served as the measure of repertoire diversity, while the Gini coefficient captured V-J evenness. A clonotype found in more than one individual was treated as public. Using fastp at Q25 and MiXCR, TCRdb reprocessed the public reads and kept productive beta chains. Each record represents a unique CDR3 protein, reported with the most common genes and DNA among its rows. These V and J calls are TCRdb output, not the study's own analysis. The table for this sample lists 360,000 or so distinct CDR3 sequences; over 15% of them were counted only once. The ten most abundant clones make up roughly 29% of the sample.

This specimen's time point label, interpreted: newly diagnosed GD, antithyroid drugs for less than 3 months. For both TCR sequencing and RNA sequencing, RNA was extracted from PBMCs in TRIzol. The diagnosis of Graves' disease was made according to American Thyroid Association guidelines. Patients for the study were recruited at an endocrinology department in Xi'an, China. Each patient gave approximately 9.7 milliliters of peripheral blood, collected in an EDTA anticoagulant tube. Ficoll Paque Plus density gradient separation was used to isolate PBMCs, and no additional T cell sorting was done. RNA quality was checked with an Agilent 2100 Bioanalyzer and agarose gel, and concentration with a NanoDrop 2000. CDR1 MNHNS and CDR2 SASEGT were looked up in the germline V gene. The CDR3 measures 17 amino acids from cysteine to phenylalanine. Only the CDR3 portion is preserved as DNA: 51 bases, with reading frame beginning at the first base. Germline trimming: 6 bases from V, 0 bases from J; junction bases outside gene matches: 9.

This sample also belongs to another study, concerning T cells in Graves' hyperthyroidism and ophthalmopathy. In that second paper, the authors write: Graves' hyperthyroidism was defined as stable when no progression to ophthalmopathy occurred over 18 months of follow-up. Hyperthyroidism patients were newly diagnosed, with disease duration under 2 months, and aged 18 to 65 years. The study excluded patients with uncontrolled infections, other autoimmune diseases, pregnancy or lactation. Diagnoses were established on the basis of clinical symptoms, serum thyroxine and TRAb, thyroid ultrasound, and orbital computed tomography. The TCR CDR3 was subjected to a first round of RT-PCR using the HTBI primer set and the Qiagen OneStep RT-PCR kit. Most expanded thyroid clonotypes (frequency above 0.001) were also detected in blood, a finding suggesting that blood repertoires may reflect thyroid immune responses. A model built on a 13 V-J signature distinguished ophthalmopathy from stable hyperthyroidism, reaching roughly 88% sensitivity and 81.08% specificity in cross-validation and 80%/75% in testing. During validation, the model predicted progression to ophthalmopathy a median of about 6.3 months ahead of onset, with almost 71% sensitivity and less than 85% specificity. TCR V-J signatures able to tell the groups apart were searched for in a discovery cohort of 95 to 100 patients, of whom roughly 42 had Graves' ophthalmopathy and more than 55 had stable Graves' hyperthyroidism. Prospective prediction of ophthalmopathy was tested in an independent validation cohort of fewer than 20 hyperthyroidism patients and 15 to 17 patients who later progressed to ophthalmopathy. The roughly 90 discovery patients were divided at random into training and test sets in a 7:3 ratio. Thyroid tissue and blood T-cell repertoires from more than five Graves' hyperthyroidism patients were also compared in the study. Following sampling, methimazole starting at 30 mg daily was given to hyperthyroidism patients, and high-dose intravenous methylprednisolone was given to ophthalmopathy patients. A second multiplex PCR round built the libraries, followed by size selection and purification. Libraries were sequenced paired-end with 100 bp reads on an Illumina HiSeq2000. SOAPnuke was used to process the raw data, removing reads that contained adapters or uncalled bases, had a mean Phred below 15, or lacked an exact match to the constant primer or identifier. COPE v1.2.5 was used to merge the high-quality paired reads, and each unique nucleotide sequence was defined as a clonotype. Clonotypes were aligned to IMGT TRBV, TRBD and TRBJ reference segments using MiTCR v1.1. The analysis was restricted to V-J combinations with a frequency above 0.0001, which together covered about 99% of the repertoires. The TCS score was defined as the ratio of F50 (clonal expansion) to E x V (chaos), calculated using BLOSUM62-based TCRdist between CDR3 peptides within each V-J. Welch's t-statistics and random forest reduced some 510 V-J features to 10 to 15, which were used in a naive Bayes classifier (R e1071). No statistical method was used to set the sample size in advance, and investigators knew the group allocation. The paper describes TCR Vbeta CDR3 sequencing of 135 peripheral blood samples, made up of 43 ophthalmopathy patients, roughly 75 hyperthyroidism patients and 17 progressor patients.

This TCR came from a man aged 40-49 years with Graves disease. Donor details come from another sample of the same person, matched by shared clones. The source was peripheral blood mononuclear cells (PBMCs), collected at new diagnosis, from a patient treated with antithyroid drugs. Recombination connected TRBV6-1 to TRBJ2-1, with 9 bases aligning to TRBD1. CDR3 loop: CASSGQGLRSSYNEQFF. The nucleotide sequence is TGTGCCAGCAGCGGACAGGGGTTACGAAGCTCCTACAATGAGCAGTTCTTC.